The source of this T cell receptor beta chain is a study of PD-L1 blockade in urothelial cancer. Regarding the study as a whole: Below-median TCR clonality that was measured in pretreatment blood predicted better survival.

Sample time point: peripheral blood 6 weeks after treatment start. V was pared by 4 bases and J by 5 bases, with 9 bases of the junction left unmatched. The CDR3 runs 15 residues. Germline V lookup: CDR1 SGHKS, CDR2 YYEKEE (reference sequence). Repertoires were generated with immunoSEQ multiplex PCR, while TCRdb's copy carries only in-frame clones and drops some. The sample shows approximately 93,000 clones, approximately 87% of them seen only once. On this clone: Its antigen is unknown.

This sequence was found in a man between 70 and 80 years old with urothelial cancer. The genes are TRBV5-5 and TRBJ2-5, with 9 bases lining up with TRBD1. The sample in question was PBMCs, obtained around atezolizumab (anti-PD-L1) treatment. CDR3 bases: TGTGCCAGCAGCGTCCCGGGACAGGGTTTTGAGACCCAGTACTTC. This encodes CASSVPGQGFETQYF. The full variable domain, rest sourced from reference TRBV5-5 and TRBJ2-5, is DAGVTQSPTHLIKTRGQQVTLRCSPISGHKSVSWYQQVLGQGPQFIFQYYEKEERGRGNFPDRFSARQFPNYSSELNVNALLLGDSALYLCASSVPGQGFETQYFGPGTRLLVL.